The 5 T cell receptor beta chains below all came from one sample that was sequenced in a study of blood T cell repertoires in COVID-19. The data were produced by immunoSEQ multiplex PCR, yet TCRdb's version contains in-frame clones alone and is incomplete. The sample includes about 120,000 clones, roughly 89% of them seen just once. The source material was peripheral blood. These receptors all come from a woman aged 60-75 years with COVID-19, enrolled during active disease.

This sequence joins TRBV19 and TRBJ2-3; D unresolved. The germline V and J ends were trimmed by 5 bases and 5 bases, with 11 bases remaining between them. Germline lookup yields CDR1 LNHDA and CDR2 SQIVND (reference sequence). This CDR3 is 13 amino acids long. CDR3 protein: CASSPTLIDTQYF. As DNA, the CDR3 is TGTGCCAGTAGTCCCACCCTAATAGATACGCAGTATTTT.

This sequence joins TRBV6-1 and TRBJ1-2; no clear D. CDR1 is MNHNS, CDR2 SASEGT, per germline. The CDR3 covers 13 residues. V was cut by 2 bases and J by 8 bases, with 12 bases left in between. CDR3 in DNA: TGTGCCAGCAGTGAAAGCTCCGGGTTCGGCTACACCTTC. Translation gives CASSESSGFGYTF.

V is TRBV7-2 and J is TRBJ1-5; 7 bases line up with TRBD1. CDR3 length: 14 residues. The junction had 7 bases not matched to a gene; V was cut back by 5 bases and J by 6 bases. Looked up from germline, CDR1 is SGHTA and CDR2 is FQGNSA. CDR3 loop: CASSVTGVSQPQHF. Here the CDR3 DNA reads TGTGCCAGCAGCGTAACAGGGGTGAGTCAGCCCCAGCATTTT.

V is TRBV4-3 and J is TRBJ1-4, with D possibly TRBD1 on 6 matching bases. Germline V gene sequence: CDR1 LGHNA, CDR2 YSLEER. V gave up 1 base and J gave up 8 bases, with 23 bases separating them. CDR3 length equals 18 residues. The CDR3 loop reads CASSQGLSRTARKEKLFF. CDR3 nucleotide sequence: TGCGCCAGCAGCCAAGGCCTCTCAAGGACAGCCAGAAAGGAAAAACTGTTTTTT.

A few counts support this clone. V usage is TRBV3-1 (or the pseudogene TRBV3-2) and J usage is TRBJ1-6, with a weak D call TRBD1 (5 bases). The V gene's germline CDR1 is LGHDT and CDR2 YNNKEL (reference sequence). Trimming shortened V by 1 base and J by 9 bases, and 10 bases separated the two germline ends. The CDR3 length is 14 residues. The CDR3 nucleotides read TGTGCCAGCAGCCAAGGGGCTCAGGGTTCACCCCTCCACTTT. This encodes CASSQGAQGSPLHF.